A single sample gave rise to the 30 T cell receptor beta chains below, sequenced in a study of CD8 T cells in ankylosing spondylitis. One entry per CDR3 protein, called by TCRdb with MiXCR from the 5' RACE reads. The table has under 250,000 distinct CDR3 sequences, more than 9% seen once; the top ten hold about 3%. Sequenced: blood, either unsorted or a sorted T cell fraction (not recorded which). The receptors originated from a male donor with ankylosing spondylitis or in good health (not recorded which).

This clonotype was observed at least ten times. The genes are TRBV3-1 and TRBJ2-1; the D gene is possibly TRBD1 (6 bases). CDR1 LGHDT and CDR2 YNNKEL come from the germline V gene (reference sequence). V was cut by 1 base and J by 10 bases, with 17 bases left in between. The CDR3 runs to 15 residues. CDR3 DNA sequence: TGTGCCAGCAGCCAAGGACGACAGGATTCGCGGGAGCAGTTCTTC. This sequence encodes CASSQGRQDSREQFF.

As for this clonotype: A read error may explain this, as a much larger clone is one base away. CDR3 nucleotides: TGCAGTGCTTCCAGGGCAACCTATGGCTACACCTTC. It codes for CSASRATYGYTF. The J gene is TRBJ1-2, the V gene TRBV20-1; D perhaps matches TRBD1 (5 bases). Trimming took 5 bases from V and 4 from J, leaving 11 bases between them. This CDR3 comprises 12 residues. Germline-derived CDR1 and CDR2 are DFQATT and SNEGSKA (reference sequence).

The table lists this clonotype with many counts. The chain combines TRBV27 with TRBJ2-5, with D possibly called TRBD1 or TRBD2 (6 bases each). The CDR3 is 15 amino acids. V was pared by 5 bases and J by 5 bases, with 18 bases between. Germline loops: CDR1 MNHEY, CDR2 SMNVEV (reference sequence). The CDR3 sequence is CASSPGAMGRETQYF. CDR3 nucleotide sequence: TGTGCCAGCAGTCCGGGGGCCATGGGGAGGGAGACCCAGTACTTC.

This clonotype was seen repeatedly, ten times or more. The rearrangement links TRBV9 to TRBJ2-3; the D gene is possibly TRBD2 (6 bases). The CDR3 is 12 residues long. Germline assignment: CDR1 SGDLS and CDR2 YYNGEE. The V end lost 8 bases, the J end lost 4 bases, and 11 bases lay between the germline ends. Here the CDR3 DNA reads TGTGCCAGTGGACCGGGGGCAGATACGCAGTATTTT. Translated: CASGPGADTQYF.

In this sample, this clonotype turned up many times. The V call is TRBV12-3 or TRBV12-4, the J call TRBJ2-3; possibly TRBD2 for D (5 bases). The CDR3 sequence is 12 residues long. V lost 4 bases and J lost 10, with 12 bases in between. In DNA, the CDR3 is TGTGCCAGCAGTTCCCCTCCGGAGGCGCAGTATTTT. Translation: CASSSPPEAQYF.

This clonotype appeared a few times. This chain uses TRBV19 with TRBJ2-1; 12 bases are shared with TRBD2. The junction had 10 bases not matched to a gene; V was cut back by 5 bases and J by 8 bases. The germline V gene encodes CDR1 LNHDA and CDR2 SQIVND (reference sequence). The length of the CDR3 is 16 residues. As DNA, the CDR3 is TGTGCCAGTAGTCACTCGACTAGCGGGAGATATGATGAGCAGTTCTTC. Its protein is CASSHSTSGRYDEQFF. The variable domain in full, with the rest retrieved from reference TRBV19 and TRBJ2-1, is DGGITQSPKYLFRKEGQNVTLSCEQNLNHDAMYWYRQDPGQGLRLIYYSQIVNDFQKGDIAEGYSVSREKKESFPLTVTSAQKNPTAFYLCASSHSTSGRYDEQFFGPGTRLTVL.

This clonotype was recorded many times. The chain couples TRBV20-1 to TRBJ2-3, with D maybe TRBD2 (5 bases). The CDR3 is 14 amino acids. V dropped 3 bases and J dropped 2 bases, with 12 bases sitting between them. From germline, CDR1 is DFQATT and CDR2 SNEGSKA (reference sequence). The CDR3 region is CSARRTGVTDTQYF. DNA of the CDR3: TGCAGTGCTAGGAGGACTGGGGTCACAGATACGCAGTATTTT.

This clonotype was recorded a few times. The chain links TRBV20-1 to TRBJ1-4; TRBD1 matches at 11 bases. The CDR3 totals 13 residues. From germline, CDR1 is DFQATT and CDR2 SNEGSKA (reference sequence). The trim removed 5 bases at V and 5 bases at J, leaving 1 base unmatched. The CDR3 loop reads CSAGQGANEKLFF. The CDR3, as DNA: TGCAGTGCTGGACAGGGGGCGAATGAAAAACTGTTTTTT.

The V and J genes are TRBV7-2 and TRBJ2-7; either TRBD1 or TRBD2 may fit D (5 bases each). The length of the CDR3 is 15 residues. The V gene lost 4 bases and the J gene lost 5 bases, with 18 bases spanning the gap. CDR1 and CDR2 from the germline V gene are SGHTA and FQGNSA. The CDR3 loop is CASSSGDSAGNEQYF. CDR3 bases: TGTGCCAGCAGCTCGGGTGACAGCGCCGGGAACGAGCAGTACTTC. The whole variable domain, remainder taken from reference TRBV7-2 and TRBJ2-7, is GAGVSQSPSNKVTEKGKDVELRCDPISGHTALYWYRQSLGQGLEFLIYFQGNSAPDKSGLPSDRFSAERTGGSVSTLTIQRTQQEDSAVYLCASSSGDSAGNEQYFGPGTRLTVT.

This clonotype occurred a few times. V and J are TRBV7-2 and TRBJ1-2; D call uncertain. V was cut by 1 base and J by 9 bases, with 9 bases left in between. CDR3 length equals 12 residues. Looked up from germline, CDR1 is SGHTA and CDR2 is FQGNSA. For the CDR3, the DNA is TGTGCCAGCAGCTTAGATGTCGGGAGCTACACCTTC. This codes for CASSLDVGSYTF.

This clonotype has ten or more counts. The genes are TRBV7-2 and TRBJ1-2; D is unresolved. CDR1 and CDR2 (germline): SGHTA, FQGNSA. This CDR3 contains 15 residues. V dropped 5 bases and J dropped 3 bases, with 16 bases sitting between them. CDR3 coding DNA: TGTGCCAGCAGCCCAAAGGCAGCTGTTGACTATGGCTACACCTTC. Its translation is CASSPKAAVDYGYTF.

This clonotype came up many times. The chain carries TRBV6-1 and TRBJ2-7, with TRBD1 identical over 10 bases. CDR1 is MNHNS and CDR2 is SASEGT in the germline V gene. With V trimmed by 2 bases and J by 3 bases, 10 bases remained unmatched. This CDR3 comprises 17 residues. The chain's CDR3 is CASSEHPLTGGNYEQYF. Here the CDR3 DNA reads TGTGCCAGCAGTGAACACCCCTTGACAGGGGGCAACTACGAGCAGTACTTC.

This clonotype was seen repeatedly, ten times or more. The chain combines TRBV6-1 with TRBJ1-3; possibly TRBD1 for D (5 bases). V shed 6 bases and J shed 4 bases, with 13 bases lying between them. In germline, CDR1 is MNHNS, CDR2 SASEGT. CDR3 length: 14 amino acids. Here the CDR3 reads CASREGLYGNTIYF. CDR3 nucleotide sequence: TGTGCCAGCAGGGAGGGGCTATACGGAAACACCATATATTTT.

The V gene is TRBV7-2, the J gene TRBJ2-1; a weak D match, TRBD2 (5 bases). This CDR3 has 16 residues. V gave up 2 bases and J gave up 0 bases, with 11 bases separating them. The V gene's germline CDR1 is SGHTA and CDR2 FQGNSA. The CDR3: CASSLRPGSSYNEQFF. CDR3 DNA sequence: TGTGCCAGCAGCTTAAGGCCGGGGAGCTCCTACAATGAGCAGTTCTTC.

A note on this clonotype: At one end the junction does not follow the germline gene, possibly because of a read error. This sequence joins TRBV6-5 and TRBJ2-5, with TRBD1 matching over 10 bases. CDR3 length: 15 residues. CDR1 and CDR2 (germline): MNHEY, SVGAGI. The CDR3 DNA follows: TGTGTCAGCAGTGACAGGGGGCTAGGGCAAGAGACCCAGTACTTC. This sequence encodes CVSSDRGLGQETQYF.

In this sample, this clonotype turned up a few times. DNA of the CDR3: TGTGCCAGCAGTTTAGCAGGGCCGGGAACTGAAGCTTTCTTT. Its protein product is CASSLAGPGTEAFF. The chain employs TRBV12-3 or TRBV12-4 and TRBJ1-1, with D hard to call. The V end was cut by 0 bases, the J end by 5 bases, with 10 bases between. The CDR3 length is 14 residues.

This clonotype has a count of ten or more. This chain joins TRBV10-3 and TRBJ2-1; TRBD1 matches at 7 bases. From germline, CDR1 is ENHRY and CDR2 SYGVKD. Losses at the gene ends were 6 bases for V and 5 bases for J; bases not matched to a gene: 7. This CDR3 is 14 amino acids long. Here the CDR3 DNA reads TGTGCCATCAGGGGGACAGATCTGGACAATGAGCAGTTCTTC. This encodes CAIRGTDLDNEQFF.

This clonotype was picked up many times. This chain links TRBV12-3 or TRBV12-4 with TRBJ2-2, with 14 positions matching TRBD2. Germline trimming cut 5 bases from V and 4 bases from J; bases unmatched to any gene: 9. The CDR3 totals 18 residues. CDR3 bases: TGTGCCAGCAGTCCCGGACTAGCGGGAGGACTAGGCACCGGGGAGCTGTTTTTT. Its protein is CASSPGLAGGLGTGELFF.

With respect to this clonotype: The junction departs from the called germline gene at one end, perhaps through a read error. V is TRBV4-1 and J is TRBJ2-1, with TRBD2 matching over 11 bases. Germline V gene lookup returns CDR1 MGHRA and CDR2 YSYEKL. The length of the CDR3 is 15 residues. The CDR3 sequence is CASSQGLAGNNERFF. The CDR3 DNA reads as TGCGCCAGCAGCCAAGGACTAGCGGGGAACAATGAGCGGTTCTTC.

The chain couples TRBV4-2 to TRBJ1-1, with 7 bases lining up with TRBD1. The CDR3 covers 13 residues. Germline CDR1 and CDR2: LGHNA and YNFKEQ. Unmatched junction bases numbered 1, after V lost 1 base and J lost 5 bases. The CDR3 DNA sequence: TGTGCCAGCAGCCAAGGGACAGGAACTGAAGCTTTCTTT. Its protein product is CASSQGTGTEAFF.

This clonotype occurred many times. The V and J genes are TRBV5-1 and TRBJ2-3; a possible D gene is TRBD2 (6 bases). In germline, CDR1 is SGHRS, CDR2 YFSETQ. The germline V and J ends were trimmed by 1 base and 6 bases, with 12 bases remaining between them. The CDR3 loop spans 14 amino acids. Here the CDR3 reads CASSLTGVSDTQYF. The CDR3, as DNA: TGCGCCAGCAGCTTGACGGGAGTTTCTGATACGCAGTATTTT.

The chain recombines TRBV12-3 or TRBV12-4 with TRBJ2-3; either TRBD1 or TRBD2 may fit D (6 bases each). Between the trimmed V and J ends, which lost 3 bases and 6 bases, there was a span of 13 bases. CDR3 length: 14 amino acids. The CDR3 sequence is CASSLGGNFDTQYF. CDR3 bases: TGTGCCAGCAGTTTGGGGGGCAACTTTGATACGCAGTATTTT.

This clonotype was counted ten times or more. The V call is TRBV20-1, the J call TRBJ2-7, with D tentatively TRBD2 (6 bases). CDR1 DFQATT and CDR2 SNEGSKA come from the germline V gene (reference sequence). This CDR3 has 15 amino acids. V was clipped by 0 bases and J by 6 bases, with 18 bases between them. The CDR3 coding sequence is TGCAGTGCTAGAGATAAAACGTACTCCGGGGGCGAGCAGTACTTC. Translation: CSARDKTYSGGEQYF.

This clonotype came up many times. The chain links TRBV6-1 to TRBJ2-7, with 7 bases that match TRBD2. V lost 5 bases and J lost 5; bases outside the gene matches: 9. Germline CDR1 MNHNS, CDR2 SASEGT. The CDR3 covers 14 residues. The CDR3: CASSRGGPPHEQYF. DNA for the CDR3: TGTGCCAGCAGTAGGGGAGGGCCTCCCCACGAGCAGTACTTC.

This clonotype was counted many times. The CDR3 DNA follows: TGTGCCAGCAGAGGGACAGGGGAGCAATGGAGAGGCTACACCTTC. It yields the protein CASRGTGEQWRGYTF. The rearrangement joins TRBV6-1 to TRBJ1-2; 10 nucleotides match TRBD1. The CDR3 runs to 15 residues. V trimming: 6 bases; J trimming: 8 bases; junction bases outside the gene matches: 12. CDR1 MNHNS and CDR2 SASEGT come from the germline V gene.

This clonotype was picked up a small number of times. The chain employs TRBV19 and TRBJ1-2; a possible D gene is TRBD1 (5 bases). CDR1 and CDR2 (germline): LNHDA, SQIVND (reference sequence). This CDR3 spans 14 amino acids. V was pared by 3 bases and J by 4 bases, with 12 bases between. The CDR3: CASSMQGVSYGYTF. CDR3 coding DNA: TGTGCCAGTAGTATGCAAGGGGTGTCCTATGGCTACACCTTC.

This rearrangement joins TRBV25-1 to TRBJ2-1; 7 bases are a match to TRBD2. The CDR3 runs to 14 residues. The trim removed 5 bases at V and 9 bases at J, leaving 10 bases unmatched. Germline V lookup: CDR1 MGHDK, CDR2 SYGVNS. The CDR3 loop reads CASSKRDETSEQFF. DNA for the CDR3: TGTGCCAGCAGTAAGCGGGACGAGACCAGTGAGCAGTTCTTC.

This clonotype has ten or more counts. As DNA, the CDR3 is TGTGCCACCCAGAGGGAGGGCCGCTACAATGAGCAGTTCTTC. Translated: CATQREGRYNEQFF. This chain links TRBV10-3 with TRBJ2-1, with TRBD2 matching over 7 bases. V shed 10 bases, J shed 3 bases, and the junction held 9 bases outside the gene matches. The CDR3 is 14 residues long. The germline V gene encodes CDR1 ENHRY and CDR2 SYGVKD.

V is TRBV18 and J is TRBJ1-1; 8 nucleotides line up with TRBD1. The CDR3 sequence is 17 residues long. After removal of 2 bases from V and 5 bases from J, the junction contained 13 bases not matched to a gene. The germline gives CDR1 KGHSH, CDR2 LQKENI. This CDR3 reads CASSPMAGGAKGTEAFF. CDR3 sequence (DNA): TGTGCCAGCTCACCAATGGCAGGGGGCGCAAAAGGGACTGAAGCTTTCTTT.

Ten or more counts support this clonotype. The chain links TRBV12-3 or TRBV12-4 to TRBJ2-5; the D is unclear. V was cut by 6 bases and J by 5 bases, with 16 bases left in between. The CDR3 covers 14 residues. The CDR3 spells CASSPLVSRETQYF. CDR3 DNA: TGTGCCAGCAGCCCCCTAGTCTCAAGGGAGACCCAGTACTTC.